This TCR beta chain comes out of a study of T-cell memory formation after mild COVID-19. Study summary: TCR clusters largely stayed donor specific.

As to this clonotype: The antigen is undetermined.

A 5'RACE reaction primed in the constant segment made cDNA libraries of TCR alpha and TCR beta, and these carried sample barcodes and UMIs. TCRdb recomputed calls from the 5' RACE reads with MiXCR, one row per CDR3 protein. The repertoire holds about 360,000 distinct CDR3 sequences, with approximately 15% as singletons. The study, taken as a whole, reports: Balance between CD4 and CD8 was seen in clones contracting day 15 to 85, and a CD4+ lean was seen in later expanders. Memory sampled before infection contained some responding clones, suggesting cross-reactive memory joined.

This CDR3 spans 14 amino acids. Trimming left V 7 bases short and J 0 bases short, with 13 bases between. The germline gives CDR1 SQVTM, CDR2 ANQGSEA. Material for sequencing was PBMCs or a T cell subset sorted from them (not recorded which). The chain links TRBV29-1 to TRBJ2-4; D possibly corresponds to TRBD1 (6 bases). The clonotype comes from a man between 18 and 35 years old who had mild COVID-19 (a few samples of this study predate the infection). Cell type and time point are not known. The CDR3 DNA reads as TGCAGCGCCGCAGGACAGTTAGCCAAAAACATTCAGTACTTC. It codes for CSAAGQLAKNIQYF.